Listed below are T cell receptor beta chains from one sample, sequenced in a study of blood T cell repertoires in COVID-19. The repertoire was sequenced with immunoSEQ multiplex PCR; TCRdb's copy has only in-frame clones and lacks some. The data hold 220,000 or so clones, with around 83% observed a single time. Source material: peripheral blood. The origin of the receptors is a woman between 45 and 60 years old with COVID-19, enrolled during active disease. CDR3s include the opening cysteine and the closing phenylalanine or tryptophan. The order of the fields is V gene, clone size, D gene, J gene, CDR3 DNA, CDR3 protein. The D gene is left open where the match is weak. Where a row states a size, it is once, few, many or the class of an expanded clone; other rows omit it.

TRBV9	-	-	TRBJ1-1	TGTGCCAGCAGCGTAGGTGGGGGCTGGAACACTGAAGCTTTCTTT	CASSVGGGWNTEAFF
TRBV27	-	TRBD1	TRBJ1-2	TGTGCCAGCAGTATAACACAGGGGGCTCGTGGCTACACCTTC	CASSITQGARGYTF
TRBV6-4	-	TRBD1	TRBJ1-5	TGTGCCAGCAGACCGGGACAGGCGGATAGCAATCAGCCCCAGCATTTT	CASRPGQADSNQPQHF
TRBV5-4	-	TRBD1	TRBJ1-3	TGTGCCAGCAGCTTGGACCTGGCGACAGGGACCGGAAACACCATATATTTT	CASSLDLATGTGNTIYF
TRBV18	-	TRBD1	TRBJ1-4	TGTGCCAGCTCGCCCCTGGGGACAGCCCCAACTAATGAAAAACTGTTTTTT	CASSPLGTAPTNEKLFF
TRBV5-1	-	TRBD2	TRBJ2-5	TGCGCCAGCAGCTTGGGGCCTAGCGGGGGCCAAGAGACCCAGTACTTC	CASSLGPSGGQETQYF
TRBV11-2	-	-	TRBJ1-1	TGTGCCAGCAGCTCGACAGTAAACACTGAAGCTTTCTTT	CASSSTVNTEAFF
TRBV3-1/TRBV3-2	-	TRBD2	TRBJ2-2	TGTGCCAGCAGCCGGACTAGCGGGGCGAACACCGGGGAGCTGTTTTTT	CASSRTSGANTGELFF
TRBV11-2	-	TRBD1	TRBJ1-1	TGTGCCAGCAGCTTGAAGACAGGGGCTGTCACTGAAGCTTTCTTT	CASSLKTGAVTEAFF
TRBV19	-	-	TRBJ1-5	TGTGCCAGTAGTATATTAGCATCGGGCAATCAGCCCCAGCATTTT	CASSILASGNQPQHF
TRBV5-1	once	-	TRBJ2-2	TGCGCCAGCAGCTTGGTGTCAGGGATAGGCCCCGGGGAGCTGTTTTTT	CASSLVSGIGPGELFF
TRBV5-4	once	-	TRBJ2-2	TGTGCCAGCAGCGCATCCCGAGCGGGTAGATTGACCGGGGAGCTGTTTTTT	CASSASRAGRLTGELFF
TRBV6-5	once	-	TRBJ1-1	TGTGCCAGCAGGGATGGGAGCACTGAAGCTTTCTTT	CASRDGSTEAFF